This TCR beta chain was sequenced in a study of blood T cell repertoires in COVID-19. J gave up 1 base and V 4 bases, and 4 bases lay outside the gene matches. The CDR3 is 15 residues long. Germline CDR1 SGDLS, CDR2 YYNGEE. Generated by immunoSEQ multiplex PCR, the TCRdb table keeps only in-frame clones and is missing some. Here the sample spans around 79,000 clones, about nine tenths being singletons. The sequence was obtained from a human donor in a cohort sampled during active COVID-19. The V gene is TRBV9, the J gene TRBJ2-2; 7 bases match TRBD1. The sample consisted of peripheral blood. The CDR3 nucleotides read TGTGCCAGCAGCTATCGACAGGGGAACACCGGGGAGCTGTTTTTT. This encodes CASSYRQGNTGELFF.